Listed below are T cell receptor beta chains from one sample, sequenced in a study of blood T cell repertoires in COVID-19. Data came from immunoSEQ multiplex PCR; TCRdb stores just in-frame clones and leaves some out. The sample yields about 200,000 clones, 81% seen once. The specimen was PBMCs or T cells enriched from blood (not recorded which). These receptors were taken from a woman aged 50 to 65 with acute COVID-19. CDR3s leave out the opening cysteine and the closing phenylalanine or tryptophan. Fields, in order: J gene, V gene, CDR3 protein.

TRBJ2-1 | TRBV19 | ASSIHWQLVRENEQF
TRBJ2-7 | TRBV7-2 | ASRPQSAGIDEQY
TRBJ1-5 | TRBV19 | ASSIVSSPNQPQH
TRBJ1-1 | TRBV7-9 | AIPRGSRNTEAF
TRBJ1-1 | TRBV3-1/TRBV3-2 | ASVRTGLNTEAF
TRBJ1-1 | TRBV29-1 | SGRQTGNTEAF
TRBJ1-4 | TRBV30 | ASSRVGQGYEKLF
TRBJ1-2 | TRBV28 | ASSQDYGYT
TRBJ2-7 | TRBV4-1 | ASSPHSSSYEQY
TRBJ2-5 | TRBV4-2 | ASSQDFRGAWETQY
TRBJ1-5 | TRBV19 | ASSRDTNQPQH
TRBJ1-1 | TRBV5-1 | ASSLRGGTEAF
TRBJ1-2 | TRBV19 | ASSPSGQGLKGYT
TRBJ1-1 | TRBV18 | ASSPRMGQGNTEAF
TRBJ2-3 | TRBV7-2 | ASSSPPGEDTQY
TRBJ1-2 | TRBV28 | ASSFRGSYT
TRBJ2-1 | TRBV28 | ASSSPEGQPNEQF
TRBJ2-3 | TRBV6-4 | ASSETSGGTDTQY
TRBJ2-3 | TRBV12-5 | ASDQQGAVTDTQY
TRBJ2-7 | TRBV28 | ASGPFTRDRAHEQY
TRBJ1-5 | TRBV7-2 | ASSLNGLSNQPQH
TRBJ2-7 | TRBV27 | ASSRDRNSYEQY